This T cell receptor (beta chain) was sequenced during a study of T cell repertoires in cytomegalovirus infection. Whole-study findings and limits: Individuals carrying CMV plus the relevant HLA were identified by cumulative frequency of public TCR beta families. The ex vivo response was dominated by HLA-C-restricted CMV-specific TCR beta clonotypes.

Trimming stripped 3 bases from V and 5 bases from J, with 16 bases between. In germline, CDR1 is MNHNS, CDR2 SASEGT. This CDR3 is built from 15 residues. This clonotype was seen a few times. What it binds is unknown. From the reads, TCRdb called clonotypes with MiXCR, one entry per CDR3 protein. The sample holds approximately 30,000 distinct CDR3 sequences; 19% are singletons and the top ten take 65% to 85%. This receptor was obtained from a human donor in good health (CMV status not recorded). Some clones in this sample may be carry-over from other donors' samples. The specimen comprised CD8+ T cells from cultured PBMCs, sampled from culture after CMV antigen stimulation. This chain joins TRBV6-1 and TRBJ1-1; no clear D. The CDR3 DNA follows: TGTGCCAGCAGTGAGGCGGGATTCTCGAAGACTGAAGCTTTCTTT. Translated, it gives CASSEAGFSKTEAFF.